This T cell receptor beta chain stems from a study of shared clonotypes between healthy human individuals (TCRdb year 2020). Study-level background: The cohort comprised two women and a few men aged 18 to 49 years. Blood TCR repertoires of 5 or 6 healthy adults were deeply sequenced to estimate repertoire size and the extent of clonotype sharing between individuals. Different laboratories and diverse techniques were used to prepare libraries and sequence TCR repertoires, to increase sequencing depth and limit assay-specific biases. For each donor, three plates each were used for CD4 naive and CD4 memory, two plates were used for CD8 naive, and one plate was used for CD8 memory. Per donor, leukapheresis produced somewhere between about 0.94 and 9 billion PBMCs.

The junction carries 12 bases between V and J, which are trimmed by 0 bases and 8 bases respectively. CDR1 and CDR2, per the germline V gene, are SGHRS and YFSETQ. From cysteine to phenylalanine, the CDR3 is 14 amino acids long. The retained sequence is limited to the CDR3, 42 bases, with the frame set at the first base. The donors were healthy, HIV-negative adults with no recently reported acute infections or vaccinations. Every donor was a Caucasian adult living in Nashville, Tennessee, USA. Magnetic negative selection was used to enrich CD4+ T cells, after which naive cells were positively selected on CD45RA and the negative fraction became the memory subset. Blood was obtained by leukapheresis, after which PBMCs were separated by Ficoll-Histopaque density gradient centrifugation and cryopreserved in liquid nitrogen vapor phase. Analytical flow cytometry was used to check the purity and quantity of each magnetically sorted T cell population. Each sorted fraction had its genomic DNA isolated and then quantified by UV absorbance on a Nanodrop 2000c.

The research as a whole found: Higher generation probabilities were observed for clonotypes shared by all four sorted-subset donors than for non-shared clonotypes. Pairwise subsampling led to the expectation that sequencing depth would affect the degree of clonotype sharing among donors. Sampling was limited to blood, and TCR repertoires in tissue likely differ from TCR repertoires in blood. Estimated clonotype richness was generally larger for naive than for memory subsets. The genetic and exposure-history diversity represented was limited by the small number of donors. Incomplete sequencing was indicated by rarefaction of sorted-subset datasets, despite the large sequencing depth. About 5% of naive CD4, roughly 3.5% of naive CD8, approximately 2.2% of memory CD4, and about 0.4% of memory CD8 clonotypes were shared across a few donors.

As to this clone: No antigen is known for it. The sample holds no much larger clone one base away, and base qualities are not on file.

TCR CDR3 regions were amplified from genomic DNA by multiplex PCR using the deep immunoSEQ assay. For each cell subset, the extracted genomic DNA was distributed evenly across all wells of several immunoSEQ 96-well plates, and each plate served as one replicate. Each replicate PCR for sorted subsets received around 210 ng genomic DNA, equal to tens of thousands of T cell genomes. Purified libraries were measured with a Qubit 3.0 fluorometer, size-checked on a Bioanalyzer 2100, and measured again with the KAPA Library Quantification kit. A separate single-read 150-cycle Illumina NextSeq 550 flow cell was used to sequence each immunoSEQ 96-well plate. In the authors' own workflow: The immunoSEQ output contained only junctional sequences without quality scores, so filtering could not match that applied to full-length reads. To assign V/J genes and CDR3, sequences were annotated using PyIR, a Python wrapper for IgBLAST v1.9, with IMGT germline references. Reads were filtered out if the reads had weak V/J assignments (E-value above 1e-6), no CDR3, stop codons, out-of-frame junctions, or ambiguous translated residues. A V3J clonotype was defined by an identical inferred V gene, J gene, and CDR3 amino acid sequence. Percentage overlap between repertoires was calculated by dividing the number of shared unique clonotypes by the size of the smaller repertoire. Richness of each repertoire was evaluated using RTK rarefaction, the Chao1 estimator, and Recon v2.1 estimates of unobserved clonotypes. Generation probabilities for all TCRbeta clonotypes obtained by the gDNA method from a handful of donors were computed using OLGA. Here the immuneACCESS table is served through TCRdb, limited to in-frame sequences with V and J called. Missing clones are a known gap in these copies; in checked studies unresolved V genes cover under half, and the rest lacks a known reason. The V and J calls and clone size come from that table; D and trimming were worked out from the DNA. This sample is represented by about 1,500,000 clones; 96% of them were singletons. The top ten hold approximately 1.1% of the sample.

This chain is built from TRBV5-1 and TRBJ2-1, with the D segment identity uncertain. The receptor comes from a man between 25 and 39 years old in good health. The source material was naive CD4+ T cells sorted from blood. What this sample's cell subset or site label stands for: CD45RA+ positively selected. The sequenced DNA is TGCGCCAGCAGCTTGGCCTATAACGGTGATGAGCAGTTCTTC. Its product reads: CASSLAYNGDEQFF.